This TCR beta chain comes out of a study of CD8 T cells in Susac syndrome. This clonotype was picked up one time. Germline V gene sequence: CDR1 SGHTA, CDR2 FQGNSA. V was clipped by 4 bases and J by 5 bases, with 8 bases between them. The CDR3 totals 12 residues. It was negative isolation that provided the CD8+ and CD4+ T cells, whereas TEMRA cells were enriched by FACS. RNA, at roughly 0.45 to 1 ug, was reverse transcribed with random hexamers. TCR beta CDR3 was amplified by immunoSEQ multiplex PCR. This amplification extended across 54 Vbeta and 13 Jbeta segments. A single record per CDR3 protein comes from TCRdb applying MiXCR to the immunoSEQ multiplex PCR reads. The sample lists around 200,000 distinct CDR3 sequences, 95% seen once, with around 0.08% in the top ten.

The sample taken for sequencing was CD4+ T cells from PBMCs. This TCR was sampled from a human donor with multiple sclerosis. The V and J genes are TRBV7-2 and TRBJ1-2; no clear D gene. Here the CDR3 DNA reads TGTGCCAGCAGCTGGGGAGATTATGGCTACACCTTC. As protein: CASSWGDYGYTF.